This T cell receptor (beta chain) derives from a study of Graves' ophthalmopathy and Graves' hyperthyroidism. Moderately to severely active ophthalmopathy under 3 months, CAS at least 3, NOSPECS at least 4. Beta-chain TCR CDR3 regions were amplified from RNA transcripts. Second-round multiplex PCR came after first-round RT-PCR with HTBI primers. MiXCR, run by TCRdb on the multiplex PCR reads, gives a single entry per CDR3 protein. The sample lists roughly 400,000 distinct CDR3 sequences, 18% occurring once. This clonotype was seen repeatedly, ten times or more. V lost 4 bases and J lost 4, with 19 bases in between. Germline V gives CDR1 MNHEY, CDR2 SVGAGI. CDR3 length: 16 residues.

This TCR came from a woman aged 18-35 years with Graves' ophthalmopathy. The sequenced material came from peripheral blood. The rearrangement links TRBV6-5 to TRBJ1-2, with D hard to call. CDR3 nucleotide sequence: TGTGCCAGCAGTTTAGGACTGCTTTCGACTTCCTATGGCTACACCTTC. It codes for CASSLGLLSTSYGYTF.